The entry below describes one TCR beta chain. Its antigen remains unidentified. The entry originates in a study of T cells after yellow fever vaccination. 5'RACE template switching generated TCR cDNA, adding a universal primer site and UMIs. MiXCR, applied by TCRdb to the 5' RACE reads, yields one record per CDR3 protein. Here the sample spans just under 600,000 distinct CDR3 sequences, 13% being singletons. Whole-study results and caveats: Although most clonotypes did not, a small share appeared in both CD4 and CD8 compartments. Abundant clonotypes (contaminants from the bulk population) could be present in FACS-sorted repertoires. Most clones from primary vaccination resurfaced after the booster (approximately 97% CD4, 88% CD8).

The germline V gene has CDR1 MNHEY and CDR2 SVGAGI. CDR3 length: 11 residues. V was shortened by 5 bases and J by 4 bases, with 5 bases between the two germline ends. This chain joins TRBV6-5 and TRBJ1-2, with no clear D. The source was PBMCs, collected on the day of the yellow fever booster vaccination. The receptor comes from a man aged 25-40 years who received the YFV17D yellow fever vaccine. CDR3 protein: CASSGRYGYTF. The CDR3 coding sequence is TGTGCCAGCAGTGGCCGCTATGGCTACACCTTC.